Listed below are T cell receptor beta chains from one sample, sequenced in a study of regulatory T cells in long-lasting Graves disease. TCRdb recomputed calls from the multiplex PCR reads with MiXCR, one row per CDR3 protein. Found here are roughly 300,000 distinct CDR3 sequences, 22% of them singletons; the top ten hold more than 50%. The sample consisted of peripheral blood mononuclear cells (PBMCs), taken when the disease was refractory, from a patient treated with antithyroid drugs. These TCRs come from a female donor with Graves disease. Each CDR3 is given with its conserved first and last residue. The D gene is left open where the match is weak. Rows give clone size only sometimes, using once, few, many, or a class for an expanded clone.

>TRBJ2-1|-|TRBV29-1|-
TGCAGTCCTCCTAGACCAGGGTCCGGCTCCTACAATGAGCAGTTCTTC
CSPPRPGSGSYNEQFF
>TRBJ2-7|-|TRBV28|many
TGTGCCAGCAGCCCAAGCCTGGGCTACGAGCAGTACTTC
CASSPSLGYEQYF
>TRBJ1-2|TRBD1|TRBV28|many
TGTGCCAGCAGCGCCGGGACAGCTGACTATGGCTACACCTTC
CASSAGTADYGYTF
>TRBJ1-2|-|TRBV7-9|-
TGTGCCAGCAGCTTTGGTCGGGCGGGCTATGGCTACACCTTC
CASSFGRAGYGYTF
>TRBJ2-7|TRBD2|TRBV20-1|once
TGCAGTGCTGGACTAGCGGGAGGCTACGAGCAGCACTTC
CSAGLAGGYEQHF
>TRBJ1-1|-|TRBV28|many
TGTGCCAGCAGTTTACGGGGTAGTGGCACTGAAGCTTTCTTT
CASSLRGSGTEAFF
>TRBJ2-7|-|TRBV5-1|few
TGCGCCAGCAGCTCCAACGGGCAGGGGACATCCTACGAGCAGTACTTC
CASSSNGQGTSYEQYF
>TRBJ2-7|-|TRBV7-2|-
TGTGCCAGCAGCTTCCCACCCGAGGAGGGCCCCCTAAGCTCCTACGAGCAGTACTTC
CASSFPPEEGPLSSYEQYF
>TRBJ1-2|-|TRBV6-1|many
TGTGCCAGCACTCCCTTCGGGACGATCTATGGCTACACCTTC
CASTPFGTIYGYTF
>TRBJ2-1|TRBD1|TRBV6-1|-
TGTGCCAGCAGTACCTACGGGACAGGGTTCAATGAGCAGTTCTTC
CASSTYGTGFNEQFF
>TRBJ2-5|-|TRBV7-2|many
TGTGCCAGCAGTTTAGGGGGGACACAAGAGACCCAGTACTTC
CASSLGGTQETQYF
>TRBJ2-1|-|TRBV5-1|few
TGCGCCAGCGCTCTCGGACTGCAGGAGGATGAGCAGTTCTTC
CASALGLQEDEQFF
>TRBJ2-7|-|TRBV6-1|-
TGTGCCAGCAGAGACTTCTACGAGCAGTACTTC
CASRDFYEQYF
>TRBJ1-2|TRBD1|TRBV15|-
TGTGCCACCAGCCCCCGGGACAGGGCGTCCCGATATGGCTACACCTTC
CATSPRDRASRYGYTF
>TRBJ1-5|-|TRBV28|many
TGTGCCAGCAGTTTATTCGCAGGTAATCAGCCCCAGCATTTT
CASSLFAGNQPQHF
>TRBJ2-7|TRBD1|TRBV27|once
TGTGCCAGCAGCCCGGACAGGGCCGGCGAGCAGTACTTC
CASSPDRAGEQYF
>TRBJ2-7|-|TRBV3-1|few
TGTGCCAGCAGCCAAGGACCTCCCTCCTACGAGCAGTACTTC
CASSQGPPSYEQYF
>TRBJ2-5|-|TRBV3-1|-
TGTGCCAGCAGCCAAACCGGGACTCGAGGAGAGACCCAGTACTTC
CASSQTGTRGETQYF